This T cell receptor beta chain is from a study of blood T cell repertoires in COVID-19. Study background: Acute and convalescent COVID-19 specimens originated in the United States, Italy and Spain. From T cells, B-cell-depleted T cells, or PBMCs came the material, which was cDNA or gDNA.

Germline V gives CDR1 GTSNPN, CDR2 SVGIG (reference sequence). V lost 2 bases, J lost 6 bases, and 11 bases lay in between. The CDR3 is 14 amino acids. Original data processing: Amplification of reference gene primers provided the estimated nucleated cell counts. The method was immunoSEQ multiplex PCR; TCRdb's version includes in-frame clones alone and lacks a portion of them. V and J calls and clone size come straight from that table; D and trimming were deduced from the DNA. The table lists tens of thousands of clones, approximately 80% of them singletons, with approximately 8.7% in the top ten. This sequence was found in a human donor in a cohort sampled during active COVID-19. Specimen: peripheral blood. V gene TRBV30 combines with J gene TRBJ1-6; tentative D call: TRBD1 (6 bases). DNA of the CDR3: TGTGCCTGGAGTCCGGGCAGGGGTAATTCACCCCTCCACTTT. The encoded protein is CAWSPGRGNSPLHF.